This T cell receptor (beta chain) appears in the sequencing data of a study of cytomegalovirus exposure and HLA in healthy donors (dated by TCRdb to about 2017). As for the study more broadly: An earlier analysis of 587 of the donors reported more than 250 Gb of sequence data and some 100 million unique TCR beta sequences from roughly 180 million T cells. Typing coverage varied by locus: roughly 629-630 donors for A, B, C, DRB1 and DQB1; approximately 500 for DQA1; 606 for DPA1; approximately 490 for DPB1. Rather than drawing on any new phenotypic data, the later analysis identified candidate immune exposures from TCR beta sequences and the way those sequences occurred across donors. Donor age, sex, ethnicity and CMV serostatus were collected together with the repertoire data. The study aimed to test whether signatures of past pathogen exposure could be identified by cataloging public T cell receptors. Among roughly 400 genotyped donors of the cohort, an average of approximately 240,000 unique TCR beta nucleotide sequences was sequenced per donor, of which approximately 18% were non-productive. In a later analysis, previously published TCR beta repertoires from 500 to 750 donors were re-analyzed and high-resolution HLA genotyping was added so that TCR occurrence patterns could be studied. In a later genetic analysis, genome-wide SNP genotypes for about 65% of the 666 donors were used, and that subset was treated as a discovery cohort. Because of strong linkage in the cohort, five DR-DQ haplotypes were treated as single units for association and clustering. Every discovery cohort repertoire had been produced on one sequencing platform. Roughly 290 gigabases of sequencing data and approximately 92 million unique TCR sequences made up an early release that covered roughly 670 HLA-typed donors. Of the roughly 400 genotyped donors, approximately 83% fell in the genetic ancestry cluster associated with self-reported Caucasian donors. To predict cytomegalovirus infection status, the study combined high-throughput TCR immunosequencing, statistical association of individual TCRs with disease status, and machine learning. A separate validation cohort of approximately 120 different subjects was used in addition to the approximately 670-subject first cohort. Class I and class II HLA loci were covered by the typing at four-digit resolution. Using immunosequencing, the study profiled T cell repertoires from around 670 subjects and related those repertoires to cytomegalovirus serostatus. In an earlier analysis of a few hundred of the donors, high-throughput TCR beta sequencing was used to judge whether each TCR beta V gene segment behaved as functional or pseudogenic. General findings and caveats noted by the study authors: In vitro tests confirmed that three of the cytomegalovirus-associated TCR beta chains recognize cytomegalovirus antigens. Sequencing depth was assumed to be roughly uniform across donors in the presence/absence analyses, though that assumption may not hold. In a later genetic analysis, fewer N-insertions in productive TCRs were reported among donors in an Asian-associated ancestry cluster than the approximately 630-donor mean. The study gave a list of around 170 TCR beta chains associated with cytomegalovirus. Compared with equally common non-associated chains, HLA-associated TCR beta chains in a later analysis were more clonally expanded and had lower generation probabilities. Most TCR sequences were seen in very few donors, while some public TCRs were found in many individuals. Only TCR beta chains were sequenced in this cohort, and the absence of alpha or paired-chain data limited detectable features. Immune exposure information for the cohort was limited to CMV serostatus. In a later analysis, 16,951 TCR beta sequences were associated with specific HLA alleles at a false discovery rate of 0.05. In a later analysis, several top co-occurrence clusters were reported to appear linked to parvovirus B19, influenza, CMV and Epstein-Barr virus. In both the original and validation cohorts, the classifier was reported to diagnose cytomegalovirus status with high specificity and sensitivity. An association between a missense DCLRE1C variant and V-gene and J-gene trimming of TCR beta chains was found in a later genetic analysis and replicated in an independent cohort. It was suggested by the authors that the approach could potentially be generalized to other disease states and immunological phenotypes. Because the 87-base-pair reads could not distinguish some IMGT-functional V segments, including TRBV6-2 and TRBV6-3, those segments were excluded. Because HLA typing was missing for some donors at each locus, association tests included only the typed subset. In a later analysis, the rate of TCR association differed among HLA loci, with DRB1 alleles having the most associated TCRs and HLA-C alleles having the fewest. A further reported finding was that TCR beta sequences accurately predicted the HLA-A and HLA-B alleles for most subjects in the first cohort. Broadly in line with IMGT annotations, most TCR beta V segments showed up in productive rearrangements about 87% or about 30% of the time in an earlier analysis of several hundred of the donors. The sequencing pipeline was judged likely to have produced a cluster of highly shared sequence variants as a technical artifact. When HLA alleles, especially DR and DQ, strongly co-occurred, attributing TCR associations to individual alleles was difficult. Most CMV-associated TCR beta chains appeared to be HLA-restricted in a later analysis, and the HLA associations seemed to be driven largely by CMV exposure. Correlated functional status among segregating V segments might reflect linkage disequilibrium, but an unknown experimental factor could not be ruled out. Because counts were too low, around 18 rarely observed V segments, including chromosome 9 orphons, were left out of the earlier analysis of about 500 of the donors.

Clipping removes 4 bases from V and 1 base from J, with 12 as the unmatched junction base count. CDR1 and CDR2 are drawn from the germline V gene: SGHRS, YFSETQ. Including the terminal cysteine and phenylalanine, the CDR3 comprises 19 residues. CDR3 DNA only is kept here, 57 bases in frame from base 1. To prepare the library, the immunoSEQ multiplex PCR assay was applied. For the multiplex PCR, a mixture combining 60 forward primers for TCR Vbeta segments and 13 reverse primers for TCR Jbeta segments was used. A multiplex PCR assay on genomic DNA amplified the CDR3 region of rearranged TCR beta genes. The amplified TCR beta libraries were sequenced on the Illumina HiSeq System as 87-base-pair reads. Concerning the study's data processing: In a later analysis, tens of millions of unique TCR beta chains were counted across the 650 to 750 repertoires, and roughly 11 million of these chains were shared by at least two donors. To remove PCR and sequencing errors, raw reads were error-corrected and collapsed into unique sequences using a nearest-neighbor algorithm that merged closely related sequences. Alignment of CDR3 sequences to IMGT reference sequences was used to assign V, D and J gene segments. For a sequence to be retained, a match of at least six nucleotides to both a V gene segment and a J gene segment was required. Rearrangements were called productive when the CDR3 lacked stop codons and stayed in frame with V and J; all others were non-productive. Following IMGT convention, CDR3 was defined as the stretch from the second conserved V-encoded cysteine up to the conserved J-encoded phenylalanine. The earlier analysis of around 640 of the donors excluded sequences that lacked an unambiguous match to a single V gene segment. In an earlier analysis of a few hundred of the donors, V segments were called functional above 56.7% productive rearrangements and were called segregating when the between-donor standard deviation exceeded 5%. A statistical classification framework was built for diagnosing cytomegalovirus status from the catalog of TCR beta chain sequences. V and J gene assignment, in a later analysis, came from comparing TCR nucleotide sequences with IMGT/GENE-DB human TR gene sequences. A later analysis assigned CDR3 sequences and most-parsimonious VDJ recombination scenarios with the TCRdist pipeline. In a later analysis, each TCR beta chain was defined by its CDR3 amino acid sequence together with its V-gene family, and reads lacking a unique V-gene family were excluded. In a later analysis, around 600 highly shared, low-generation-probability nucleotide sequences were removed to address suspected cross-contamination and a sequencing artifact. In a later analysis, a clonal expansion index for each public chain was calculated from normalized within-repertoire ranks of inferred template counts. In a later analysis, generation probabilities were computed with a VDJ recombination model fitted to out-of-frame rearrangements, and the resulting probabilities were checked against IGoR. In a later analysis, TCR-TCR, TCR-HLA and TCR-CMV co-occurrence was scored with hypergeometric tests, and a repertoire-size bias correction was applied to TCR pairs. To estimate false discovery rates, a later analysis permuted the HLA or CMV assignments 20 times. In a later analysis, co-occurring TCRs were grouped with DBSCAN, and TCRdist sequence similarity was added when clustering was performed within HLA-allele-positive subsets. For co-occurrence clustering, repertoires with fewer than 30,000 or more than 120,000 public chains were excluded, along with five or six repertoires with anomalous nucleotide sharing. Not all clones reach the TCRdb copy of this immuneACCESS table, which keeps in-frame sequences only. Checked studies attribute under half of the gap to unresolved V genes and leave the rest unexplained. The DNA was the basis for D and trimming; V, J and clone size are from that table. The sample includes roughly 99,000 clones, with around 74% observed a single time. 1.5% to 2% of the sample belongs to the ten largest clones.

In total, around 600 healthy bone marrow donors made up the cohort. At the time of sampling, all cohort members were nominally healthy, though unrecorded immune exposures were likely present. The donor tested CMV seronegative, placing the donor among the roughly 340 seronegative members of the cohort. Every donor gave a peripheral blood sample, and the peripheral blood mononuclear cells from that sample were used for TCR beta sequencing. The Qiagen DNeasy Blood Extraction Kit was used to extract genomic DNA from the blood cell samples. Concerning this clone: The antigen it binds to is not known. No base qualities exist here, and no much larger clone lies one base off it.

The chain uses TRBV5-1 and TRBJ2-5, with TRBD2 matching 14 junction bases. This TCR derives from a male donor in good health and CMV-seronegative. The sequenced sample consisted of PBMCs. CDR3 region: CASSPTGLAGGPLQETQYF. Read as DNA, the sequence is TGCGCCAGCAGCCCTACAGGACTAGCGGGAGGCCCCCTCCAAGAGACCCAGTACTTC.